One sample yielded the 18 T cell receptor beta chains listed below, sequenced in a study of OX40 agonist ivuxolimab in advanced cancers. Clones were sequenced by immunoSEQ multiplex PCR, and TCRdb holds only the in-frame ones, with some missing. Here the sample spans approximately 87,000 clones, roughly 89% being singletons. The sequences come from CD4+ or CD8+ T cells sorted from blood, collected in a trial of the OX40 agonist ivuxolimab. The receptors originated from an adult with an advanced solid tumor such as melanoma, head and neck, liver or kidney cancer.

The chain is built from TRBV11-1 and TRBJ2-5, with a tentative D call TRBD2 (6 bases). The CDR3 has 14 residues. V was shortened by 4 bases and J by 5 bases, with 14 bases between the two germline ends. The germline V gene has CDR1 SGHAT and CDR2 FQDESV (reference sequence). The CDR3 sequence: CASSSSEERETQYF. Written as DNA, the CDR3 is TGTGCCAGCAGCTCTAGCGAGGAGCGGGAGACCCAGTACTTC.

This chain's CDR3 is CASSPNRGQNTEAFF. In nucleotides, the CDR3 is TGTGCCAGCAGCCCTAACAGGGGGCAGAACACTGAAGCTTTCTTT. J is TRBJ1-1 and V is TRBV11-3; 9 nucleotides line up with TRBD1. Germline-derived CDR1 and CDR2 are SGHNT and YENEEA. The CDR3 runs to 15 residues. V was clipped by 5 bases and J by 1 base; unmatched bases: 5.

V and J are TRBV5-6 and TRBJ2-3; D unresolved. Germline V gene data show CDR1 as SGHDT and CDR2 as YYEEEE. V gave up 5 bases and J gave up 0 bases, with 10 bases separating them. This CDR3 is built from 14 residues. CDR3 DNA: TGTGCCAGCAGTTTCGTTGTTAGCACAGATACGCAGTATTTT. Protein: CASSFVVSTDTQYF.

The chain has TRBV6-6 and TRBJ1-1, with D maybe TRBD1 (5 bases). CDR3 length equals 15 residues. The germline V and J ends were trimmed by 0 bases and 4 bases, with 12 bases remaining between them. Per the germline V gene, CDR1 is MNHNY and CDR2 is SVGAGI (reference sequence). The CDR3, as DNA: TGTGCCAGCAGTTACTCGGGGGTTTTGGGCACTGAAGCTTTCTTT. Protein: CASSYSGVLGTEAFF.

The chain carries TRBV19 and TRBJ2-7; 9 positions agree with TRBD2. The CDR3 extends over 15 amino acids. Unmatched junction bases numbered 8, after V lost 6 bases and J lost 2 bases. Germline V gives CDR1 LNHDA, CDR2 SQIVND (reference sequence). The CDR3 bases are TGTGCCAGTAGCCGATCTAGCGGGATGGCCTACGAGCAGTACTTC. Amino acid sequence: CASSRSSGMAYEQYF.

This clone was picked up one time. The chain has TRBV2 and TRBJ1-3, with D hard to call. The CDR3 loop spans 14 amino acids. Germline V gives CDR1 SNHLY, CDR2 FYNNEI. V was cut by 7 bases and J by 0 bases, with 10 bases left in between. This CDR3 is CASKRTFSGNTIYF. Here the CDR3 DNA reads TGTGCCAGCAAACGGACCTTCTCTGGAAACACCATATATTTT.

This chain connects TRBV5-1 to TRBJ1-1; 10 bases are shared with TRBD1. With V trimmed by 1 base and J by 5 bases, 8 bases remained unmatched. Per germline, CDR1 SGHRS and CDR2 YFSETQ. The CDR3 has 16 residues. The CDR3 coding sequence is TGCGCCAGCAGCTTGCGACAGGGGGCGTCGAGGACTGAAGCTTTCTTT. It yields the protein CASSLRQGASRTEAFF.

The chain joins TRBV19 to TRBJ1-2, with 7 nucleotides matching TRBD1. The V gene end was trimmed by 3 bases and the J gene end by 4 bases; junction bases not matched to a gene: 5. Germline V lookup: CDR1 LNHDA, CDR2 SQIVND (reference sequence). The CDR3 totals 14 residues. CDR3 residues: CASSMGQIFYGYTF. The CDR3, as DNA: TGTGCCAGTAGTATGGGACAGATCTTCTATGGCTACACCTTC.

The table lists this clone with a count of one. Mismatch with germline at one junction end may stem from a read error. The genes are TRBV11-2 and TRBJ2-7; 8 nucleotides align to TRBD2. Per the germline V gene, CDR1 is SGHAT and CDR2 is FQNNGV. This CDR3 has 14 residues. CDR3 DNA: TGTGCCAGCAGCTTAGCGCCTTTGGCGGGAGGCGGGAACTTC. It is translated as CASSLAPLAGGGNF.

The chain couples TRBV10-1 to TRBJ1-6, with D tentatively TRBD1 (6 bases). The CDR3 sequence is 13 residues long. Per germline, CDR1 WNHNN and CDR2 SYGVQD (reference sequence). V gave up 11 bases and J gave up 9 bases, with 17 bases separating them. CDR3 sequence (DNA): TGCGCCCAACAGGGAATCCACTGTTCACCCCTCCACTTT. Protein product: CAQQGIHCSPLHF.

The chain employs TRBV19 and TRBJ1-4; the match to TRBD1 covers 7 bases. The CDR3 sequence is 15 residues long. The germline CDR1 and CDR2 sequences are LNHDA and SQIVND (reference sequence). V shed 3 bases and J 7 bases; nucleotides not matched to a gene: 8. CDR3 sequence reads: CASSIPGRGAEKLFF. CDR3 nucleotides: TGTGCCAGTAGTATCCCCGGCAGGGGGGCTGAAAAACTGTTTTTT.

The chain combines TRBV7-8 with TRBJ2-3; 7 positions match TRBD2. In germline, CDR1 is SGHVS, CDR2 FQNEAQ. This CDR3 comprises 15 residues. Trimming cost V 5 bases and J 4 bases; bases outside gene matches: 9. This CDR3 reads CASSKLASGADTQYF. CDR3 nucleotide sequence: TGTGCCAGCAGCAAACTAGCGAGTGGGGCAGATACGCAGTATTTT.

V is TRBV7-6 and J is TRBJ2-1; TRBD2 aligns across 9 bases. Germline values: CDR1 SGHVS, CDR2 FNYEAQ. V shed 3 bases and J 8 bases; nucleotides not matched to a gene: 17. CDR3 length: 18 residues. In nucleotides, the CDR3 is TGTGCCAGCAGCTTTTTCATTAAACTAGCGGGCCCGTGGGATGAGCAGTTCTTC. Protein: CASSFFIKLAGPWDEQFF. The variable domain in full, completed from reference TRBV7-6 and TRBJ2-1, reads GAGVSQSPRYKVTKRGQDVALRCDPISGHVSLYWYRQALGQGPEFLTYFNYEAQQDKSGLPNDRFSAERPEGSISTLTIQRTEQRDSAMYRCASSFFIKLAGPWDEQFFGPGTRLTVL.

The chain recombines TRBV4-2 with TRBJ2-7, with 7 nucleotides matching TRBD1. The CDR3 consists of 14 residues. V gave up 0 bases and J gave up 6 bases; unmatched junction bases: 5. Germline values: CDR1 LGHNA, CDR2 YNFKEQ. DNA for the CDR3: TGTGCCAGCAGCCAAGACGCCAGGGGGACCGAGCAGTACTTC. Its protein is CASSQDARGTEQYF.

V is TRBV15 and J is TRBJ2-2; D not resolved. V lost 0 bases, J lost 6 bases, and 8 bases lay in between. The CDR3 has 14 residues. Germline V gene data show CDR1 as LNHNV and CDR2 as YYDKDF (reference sequence). This chain's CDR3 is CATSRDTSSGELFF. CDR3 sequence (DNA): TGTGCCACCAGCAGAGATACAAGCTCCGGGGAGCTGTTTTTT.

Here the CDR3 reads CARSLGGRAESYNEQFF. The CDR3 DNA sequence: TGTGCCAGAAGCTTGGGTGGCAGAGCAGAGTCCTACAATGAGCAGTTCTTC. The rearrangement joins TRBV5-3 to TRBJ2-1, with D unclear. TRBV5-3 belongs to the ORF category, with a function that is uncertain. Trimming pared 0 bases from V and 1 base from J, leaving 14 bases between. This CDR3 region has 17 residues.

The chain combines TRBV28 with TRBJ2-2; 10 nucleotides agree with TRBD1. CDR1 is MDHEN, CDR2 SYDVKM, per germline. Losses at the gene ends were 2 bases for V and 7 bases for J; bases not matched to a gene: 7. The CDR3 is 16 residues long. CDR3: CASSLPGQGSVGELFF. The CDR3 nucleotides read TGTGCCAGCAGTTTACCGGGACAGGGGAGTGTCGGGGAGCTGTTTTTT.

The chain recombines TRBV18 with TRBJ1-4, with D maybe TRBD1 (5 bases). The germline gives CDR1 KGHSH, CDR2 LQKENI. The CDR3 runs to 15 residues. Trimming took 6 bases from V and 2 from J, leaving 13 bases between them. The CDR3: CASSSSGGTNEKLFF. CDR3 coding DNA: TGTGCCAGCTCCAGTTCTGGGGGGACTAATGAAAAACTGTTTTTT.